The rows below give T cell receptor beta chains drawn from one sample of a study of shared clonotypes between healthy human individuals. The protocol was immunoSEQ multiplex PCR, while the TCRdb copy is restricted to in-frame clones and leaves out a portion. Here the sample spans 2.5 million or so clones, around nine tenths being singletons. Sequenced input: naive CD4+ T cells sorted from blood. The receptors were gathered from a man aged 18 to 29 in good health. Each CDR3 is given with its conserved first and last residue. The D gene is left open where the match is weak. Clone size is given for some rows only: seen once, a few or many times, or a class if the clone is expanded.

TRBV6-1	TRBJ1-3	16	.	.	TGTGCCAGCAGTGAAGGAGAGGCCCGCCTGGGAAACACCATATATTTT	CASSEGEARLGNTIYF
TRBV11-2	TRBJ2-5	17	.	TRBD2	TGTGCCAGCAGCTTCGAGGGACTAGCGGCTGGCGGGGAGACCCAGTACTTC	CASSFEGLAAGGETQYF
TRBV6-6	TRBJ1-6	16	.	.	TGTGCCAGCAGTTACCTGGACCTCTCCTATAATTCACCCCTCCACTTT	CASSYLDLSYNSPLHF
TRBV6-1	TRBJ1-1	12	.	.	TGTGCCAGCAGCCTTTTCAGGGATGAAGCTTTCTTT	CASSLFRDEAFF
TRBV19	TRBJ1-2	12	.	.	TGTGCCATCAAGGACCTAAGGGATGGCTACACCTTC	CAIKDLRDGYTF
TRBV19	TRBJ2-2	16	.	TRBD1	TGTGCCAGTAGTATTCCCGGGACAGGGGTCACCGGGGAGCTGTTTTTT	CASSIPGTGVTGELFF
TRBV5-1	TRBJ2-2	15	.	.	TGCGCCAGCAGCTTGGGGCTGCTGGGGGCCGGGGAGCTGTTTTTT	CASSLGLLGAGELFF
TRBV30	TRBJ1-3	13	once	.	TGTGCCTGGAGTGTTGTAGGTATTCACACCATATATTTT	CAWSVVGIHTIYF
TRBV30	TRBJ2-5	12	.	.	TGTGCCTGGAACGGCGGCCAAGAGACCCAGTACTTC	CAWNGGQETQYF
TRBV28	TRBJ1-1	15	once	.	TGTGCCAGCAGTTTCGGAGGAGCCATGAACACTGAAGCTTTCTTT	CASSFGGAMNTEAFF
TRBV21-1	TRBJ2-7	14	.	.	TGTGCCAGCAGCAAAGAGGACCGTACCCCCCCGAGGGACTTC	CASSKEDRTPPRDF
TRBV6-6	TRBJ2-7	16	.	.	TGTGCCAGCAGTTACTCGACGGGTTATAGCCTAAACGAGCAGTACTTC	CASSYSTGYSLNEQYF
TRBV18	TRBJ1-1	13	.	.	TGTGCCAGCTCACCACCGGGGGCACCTGAAGCTTTCTTT	CASSPPGAPEAFF
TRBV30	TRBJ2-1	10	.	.	TGTGCCTGGAGTGTCGACGAGCAGTTCTTC	CAWSVDEQFF
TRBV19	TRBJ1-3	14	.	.	TGTGCCAGTAGTCCTGGGACGGATGGAAACACCATATATTTT	CASSPGTDGNTIYF
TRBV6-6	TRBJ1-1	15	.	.	TGTGCCAGCAGCCAACAGGGATTGGGTAACCCTGAAGCTTTCTTT	CASSQQGLGNPEAFF
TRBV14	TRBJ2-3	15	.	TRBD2	TGTGCCAGCAGCCAAGGCGGGGGGCTCACAGATACGCAGTATTTT	CASSQGGGLTDTQYF
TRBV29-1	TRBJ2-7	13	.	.	TGCAGCGTTGAGGGACACAGCTCCTACGAGCAGTACTTC	CSVEGHSSYEQYF
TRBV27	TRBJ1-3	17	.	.	TGTGCCAGCAGTCTATATGGGCGGTCACGCTCTGGAAACACCATATATTTT	CASSLYGRSRSGNTIYF
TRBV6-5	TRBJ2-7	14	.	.	TGTGCCAGCAGTTACGGCCCGGGCCCTTACGAGCAGTACTTC	CASSYGPGPYEQYF
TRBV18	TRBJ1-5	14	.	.	TGTGCCAGCTCACCGGTGGTTGGCGATCAGCCCCAGCATTTT	CASSPVVGDQPQHF
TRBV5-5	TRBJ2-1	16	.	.	TGTGCCAGCAGCTTGGGGCTAGCGTTGATATACAATGAGCAGTTCTTC	CASSLGLALIYNEQFF
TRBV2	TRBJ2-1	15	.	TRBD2	TGTGCCAGCACCAAAAGGGCTAGCGGTGACAATGAGCAGTTCTTC	CASTKRASGDNEQFF
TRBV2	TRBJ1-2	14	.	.	TGTGCCAGCAGTGAAGCGACAACTAACTATGGCTACACCTTC	CASSEATTNYGYTF
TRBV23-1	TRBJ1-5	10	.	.	TGCGCCAGCAGGACAGCGAGTCAGCATTTT	CASRTASQHF
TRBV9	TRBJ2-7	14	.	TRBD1	TGTGCCAGCAGCGTTGGACAGGGACCATACGAGCAGTACTTC	CASSVGQGPYEQYF
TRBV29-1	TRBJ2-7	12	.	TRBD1	TGCAGCGTTCAGACAGGGGATGGCGAGCAGTACTTC	CSVQTGDGEQYF
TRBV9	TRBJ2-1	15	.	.	TGTGCCAGCAGCGTAGGGGCTGAAATCTACAATGAGCAGTTCTTC	CASSVGAEIYNEQFF
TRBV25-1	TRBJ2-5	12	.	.	TGTGCCAGCAGTGAATACCAAGAGACCCAGTACTTC	CASSEYQETQYF
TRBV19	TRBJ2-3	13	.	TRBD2	TGTGCCAGTACCAGCGGGGACCCAGGAACGCAGTATTTT	CASTSGDPGTQYF
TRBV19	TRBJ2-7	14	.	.	TGTGCCAGTAGTATTCGAGGAGGAGCTAACGAGCAGTACTTC	CASSIRGGANEQYF
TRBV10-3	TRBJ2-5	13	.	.	TGTGCCATCGGAGCGGCCTCCAGGGAGACCCAGTACTTC	CAIGAASRETQYF
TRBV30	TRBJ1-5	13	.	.	TGTGCCTGGAGTGCTGGCGGGAATCAGCCCCAGCATTTT	CAWSAGGNQPQHF